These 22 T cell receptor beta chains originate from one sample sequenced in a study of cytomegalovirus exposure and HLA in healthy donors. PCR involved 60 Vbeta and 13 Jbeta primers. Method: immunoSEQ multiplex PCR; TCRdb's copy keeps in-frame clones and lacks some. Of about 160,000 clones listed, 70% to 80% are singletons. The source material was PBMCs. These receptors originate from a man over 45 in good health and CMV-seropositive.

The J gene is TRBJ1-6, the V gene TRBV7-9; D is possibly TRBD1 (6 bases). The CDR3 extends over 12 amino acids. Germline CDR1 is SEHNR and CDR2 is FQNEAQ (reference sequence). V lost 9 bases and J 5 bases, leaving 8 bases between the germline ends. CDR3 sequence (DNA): TGTGCCAGTAACAGGGATAATTCACCCCTCCACTTT. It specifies CASNRDNSPLHF.

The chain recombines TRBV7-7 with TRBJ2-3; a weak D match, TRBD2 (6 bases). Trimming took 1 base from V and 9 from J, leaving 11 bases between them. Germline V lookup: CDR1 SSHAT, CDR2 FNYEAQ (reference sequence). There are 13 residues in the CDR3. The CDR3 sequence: CASSLGRDSTQYF. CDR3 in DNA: TGTGCCAGCAGCTTAGGACGGGACTCCACGCAGTATTTT.

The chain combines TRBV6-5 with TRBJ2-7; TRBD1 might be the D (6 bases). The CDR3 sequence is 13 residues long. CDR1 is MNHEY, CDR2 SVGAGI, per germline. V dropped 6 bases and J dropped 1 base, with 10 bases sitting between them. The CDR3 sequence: CASSPQGSYEQYF. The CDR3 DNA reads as TGTGCCAGCAGCCCACAGGGATCCTACGAGCAGTACTTC.

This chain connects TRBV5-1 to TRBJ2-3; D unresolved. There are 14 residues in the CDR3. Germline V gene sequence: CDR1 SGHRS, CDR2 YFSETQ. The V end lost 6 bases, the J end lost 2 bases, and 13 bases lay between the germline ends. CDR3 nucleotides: TGCGCCAGCAACCGGGTCTACCACACAGATACGCAGTATTTT. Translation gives CASNRVYHTDTQYF.

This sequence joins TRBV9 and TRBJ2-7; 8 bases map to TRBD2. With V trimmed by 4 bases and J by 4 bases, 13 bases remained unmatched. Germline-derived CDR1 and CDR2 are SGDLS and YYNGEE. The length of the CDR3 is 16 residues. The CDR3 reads CASSPSGDGGVYEQYF. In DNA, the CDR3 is TGTGCCAGCAGCCCCTCAGGCGACGGGGGGGTTTACGAGCAGTACTTC.

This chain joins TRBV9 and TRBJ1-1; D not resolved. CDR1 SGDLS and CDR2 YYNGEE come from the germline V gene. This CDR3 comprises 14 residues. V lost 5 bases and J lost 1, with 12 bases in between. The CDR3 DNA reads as TGTGCCAGCAGTGCCCTTTCTAAGAACACTGAAGCTTTCTTT. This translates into CASSALSKNTEAFF.

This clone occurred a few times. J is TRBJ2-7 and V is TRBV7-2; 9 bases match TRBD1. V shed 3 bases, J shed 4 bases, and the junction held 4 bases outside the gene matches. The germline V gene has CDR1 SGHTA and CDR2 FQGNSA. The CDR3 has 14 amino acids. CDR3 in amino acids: CASSLGQGYYEQYF. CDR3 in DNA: TGTGCCAGCAGCTTGGGACAGGGCTATTACGAGCAGTACTTC.

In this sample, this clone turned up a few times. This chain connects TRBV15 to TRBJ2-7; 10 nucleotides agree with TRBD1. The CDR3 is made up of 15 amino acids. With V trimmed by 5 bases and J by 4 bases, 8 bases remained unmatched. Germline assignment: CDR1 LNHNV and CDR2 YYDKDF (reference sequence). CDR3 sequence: CATSDRQGAMYEQYF. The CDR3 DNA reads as TGTGCCACCAGCGATAGACAGGGGGCTATGTACGAGCAGTACTTC.

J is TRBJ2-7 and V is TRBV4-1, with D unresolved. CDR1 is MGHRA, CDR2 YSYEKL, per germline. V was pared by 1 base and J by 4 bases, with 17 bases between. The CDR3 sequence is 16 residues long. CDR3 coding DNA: TGCGCCAGCAGCCAAGGTCCCACCTCCAGCGTTTACGAGCAGTACTTC. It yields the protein CASSQGPTSSVYEQYF.

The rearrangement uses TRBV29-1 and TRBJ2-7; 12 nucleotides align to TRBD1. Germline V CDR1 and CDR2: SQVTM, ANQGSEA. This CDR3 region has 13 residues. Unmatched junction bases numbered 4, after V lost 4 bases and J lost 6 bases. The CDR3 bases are TGCAGCGTTGGAGGGACAGGGGGCTCCGAGCAGTACTTC. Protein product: CSVGGTGGSEQYF.

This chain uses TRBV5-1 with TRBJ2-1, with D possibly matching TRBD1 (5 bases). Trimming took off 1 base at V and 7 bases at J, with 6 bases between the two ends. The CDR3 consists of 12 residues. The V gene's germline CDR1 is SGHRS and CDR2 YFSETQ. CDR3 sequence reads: CASSLSGNEQFF. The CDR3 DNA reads TGCGCCAGCAGCTTGTCAGGGAATGAGCAGTTCTTC.

In nucleotides, the CDR3 is TGTGCCAGCAGCCAAGATATTCGGACAGAGCAGTACTTC. Protein sequence: CASSQDIRTEQYF. The chain employs TRBV14 and TRBJ2-5; tentative D call: TRBD1 (6 bases). This CDR3 is 13 amino acids long. Germline V gene data show CDR1 as SGHDN and CDR2 as FVKESK. V was clipped by 0 bases and J by 11 bases, with 13 bases between them.

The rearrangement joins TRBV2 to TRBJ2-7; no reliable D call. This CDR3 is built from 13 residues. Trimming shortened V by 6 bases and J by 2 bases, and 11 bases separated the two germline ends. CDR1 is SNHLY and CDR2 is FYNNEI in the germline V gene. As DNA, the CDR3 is TGTGCCAGCAGATCACAGAAAACCTACGAGCAGTACTTC. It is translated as CASRSQKTYEQYF.

The CDR3 region is CASSTRQYNEQFF. The CDR3 DNA reads as TGTGCCAGCAGTACCCGACAGTACAATGAGCAGTTCTTC. V is TRBV27 and J is TRBJ2-1; the D gene is possibly TRBD1 (5 bases). Trimming pared 5 bases from V and 4 bases from J, leaving 9 bases between. The CDR3 has 13 amino acids. CDR1 and CDR2 (germline): MNHEY, SMNVEV (reference sequence).

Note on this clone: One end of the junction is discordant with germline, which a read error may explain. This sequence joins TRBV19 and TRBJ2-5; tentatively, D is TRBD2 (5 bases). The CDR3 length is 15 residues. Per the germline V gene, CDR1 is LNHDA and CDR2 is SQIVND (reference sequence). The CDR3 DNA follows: TGTGCCAGTAGTAAGCGGCAGGATATCGGAGAGGCCCAGTACTTC. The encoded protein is CASSKRQDIGEAQYF. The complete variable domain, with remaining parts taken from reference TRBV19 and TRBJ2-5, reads DGGITQSPKYLFRKEGQNVTLSCEQNLNHDAMYWYRQDPGQGLRLIYYSQIVNDFQKGDIAEGYSVSREKKESFPLTVTSAQKNPTAFYLCASSKRQDIGEAQYFGPGTRLLVL.

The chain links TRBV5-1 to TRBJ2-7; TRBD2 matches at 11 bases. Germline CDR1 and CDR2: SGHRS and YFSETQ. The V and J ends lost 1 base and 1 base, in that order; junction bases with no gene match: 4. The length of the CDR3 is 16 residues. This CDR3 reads CASSLRTSGSSYEQYF. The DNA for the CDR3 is TGCGCCAGCAGCTTGCGGACTAGCGGGTCTTCCTACGAGCAGTACTTC.

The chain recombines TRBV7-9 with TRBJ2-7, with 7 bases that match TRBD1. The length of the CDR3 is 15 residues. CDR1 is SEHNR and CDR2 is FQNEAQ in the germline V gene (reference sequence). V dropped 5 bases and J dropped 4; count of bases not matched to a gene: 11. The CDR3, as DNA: TGTGCCAGCAGCCTGACAGGGTCGGATTTATACGAGCAGTACTTC. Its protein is CASSLTGSDLYEQYF.

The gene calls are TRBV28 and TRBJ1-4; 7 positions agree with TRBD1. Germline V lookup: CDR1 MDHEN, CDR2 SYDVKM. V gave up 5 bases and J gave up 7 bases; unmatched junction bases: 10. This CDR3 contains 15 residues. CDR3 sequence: CASSTVTGLGEKLFF. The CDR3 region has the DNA TGTGCCAGCAGTACCGTGACAGGGCTGGGTGAAAAACTGTTTTTT. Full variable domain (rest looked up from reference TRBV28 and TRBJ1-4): DVKVTQSSRYLVKRTGEKVFLECVQDMDHENMFWYRQDPGLGLRLIYFSYDVKMKEKGDIPEGYSVSREKKERFSLILESASTNQTSMYLCASSTVTGLGEKLFFGSGTQLSVL.

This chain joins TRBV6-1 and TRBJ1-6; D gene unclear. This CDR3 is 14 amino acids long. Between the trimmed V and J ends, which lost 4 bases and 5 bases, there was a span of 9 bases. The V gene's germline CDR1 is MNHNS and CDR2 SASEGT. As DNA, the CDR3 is TGTGCCAGCAGTGTAATGAGGGATAATTCACCCCTCCACTTT. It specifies CASSVMRDNSPLHF.

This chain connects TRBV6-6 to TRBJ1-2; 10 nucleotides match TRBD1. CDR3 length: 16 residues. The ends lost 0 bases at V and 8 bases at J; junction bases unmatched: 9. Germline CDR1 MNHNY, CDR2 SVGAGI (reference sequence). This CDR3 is CASSYSRTGGMGGYTF. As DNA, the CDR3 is TGTGCCAGCAGTTACTCAAGGACAGGGGGGATGGGCGGCTACACCTTC.

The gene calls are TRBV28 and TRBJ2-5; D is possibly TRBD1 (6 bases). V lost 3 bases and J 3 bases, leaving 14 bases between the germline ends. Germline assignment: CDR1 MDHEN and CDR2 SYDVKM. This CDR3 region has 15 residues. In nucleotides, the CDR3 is TGTGCCAGCAGTTTTTCCGGGACAAAGAAAGAGACCCAGTACTTC. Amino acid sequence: CASSFSGTKKETQYF.

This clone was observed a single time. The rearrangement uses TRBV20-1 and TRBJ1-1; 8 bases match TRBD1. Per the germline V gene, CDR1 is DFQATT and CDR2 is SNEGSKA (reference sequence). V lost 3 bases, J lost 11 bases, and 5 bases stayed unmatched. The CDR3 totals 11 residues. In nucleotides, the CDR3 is TGCAGTGCTAGGAGGACAGGGAGCGCTTTCTTT. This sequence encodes CSARRTGSAFF.